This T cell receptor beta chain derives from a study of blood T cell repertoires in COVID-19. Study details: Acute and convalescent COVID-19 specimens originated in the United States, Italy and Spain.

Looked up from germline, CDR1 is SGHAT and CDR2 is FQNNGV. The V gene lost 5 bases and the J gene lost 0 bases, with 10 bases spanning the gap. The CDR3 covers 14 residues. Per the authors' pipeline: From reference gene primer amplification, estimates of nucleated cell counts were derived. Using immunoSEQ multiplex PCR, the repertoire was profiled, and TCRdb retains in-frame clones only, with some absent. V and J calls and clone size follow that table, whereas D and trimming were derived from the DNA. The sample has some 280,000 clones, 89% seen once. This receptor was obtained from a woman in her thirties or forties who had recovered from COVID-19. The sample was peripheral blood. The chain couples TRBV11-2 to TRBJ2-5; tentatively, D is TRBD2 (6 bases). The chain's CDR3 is CASSLGTYQETQYF. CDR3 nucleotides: TGTGCCAGCAGCCTGGGGACTTACCAAGAGACCCAGTACTTC.